This is a list of T cell receptor beta chains from one sample in a study of blood T cell repertoires in COVID-19. Assay: immunoSEQ multiplex PCR; the TCRdb copy retains only in-frame clones and omits some. The table shows over 85,000 clones, with approximately 85% occurring only once. Sequenced input: peripheral blood. These receptors were collected from a woman at least 80 years old with COVID-19, enrolled during active disease. Each CDR3 is given with its conserved first and last residue. The D gene is left open where the match is weak. Some rows have no size entry. The others give once, few or many, or a class for an expanded clone.

TRBJ1-5,.,.,TRBV27,CASSLSWAAPQPQHF,TGTGCCAGCAGTTTATCGTGGGCAGCACCCCAGCCCCAGCATTTT
TRBJ1-4,.,.,TRBV18,CASSPGAAF,TGTGCCAGCTCTCCAGGGGCTGCTTTT
TRBJ1-6,.,.,TRBV30,CAWGTDFNSPLHF,TGTGCCTGGGGGACGGACTTTAATTCACCCCTCCACTTT
TRBJ2-7,.,TRBD1,TRBV7-2,CASSRRGTGTYEQYF,TGTGCCAGCAGCCGTCGGGGGACAGGGACCTACGAGCAGTACTTC
TRBJ2-7,.,.,TRBV3-1/TRBV3-2,CASSPWAGRSYEQYF,TGTGCCAGCAGCCCCTGGGCGGGCCGGTCCTACGAGCAGTACTTC
TRBJ1-2,.,TRBD1,TRBV2,CASSEARTGPGYTF,TGTGCCAGCAGTGAAGCTAGGACAGGGCCTGGCTACACCTTC
TRBJ2-3,.,TRBD2,TRBV7-2,CASSGTSHPTDTQYF,TGTGCCAGCAGCGGGACTAGCCACCCCACAGATACGCAGTATTTT
TRBJ2-1,.,TRBD2,TRBV10-3,CAISVTPLAGSYNEQFF,TGTGCCATCAGTGTGACGCCCCTAGCGGGGTCCTACAATGAGCAGTTCTTC
TRBJ1-4,few,.,TRBV11-1,CASSSWTASTNEKLFF,TGTGCCAGCAGCTCCTGGACAGCCTCAACTAATGAAAAACTGTTTTTT
TRBJ2-5,.,TRBD2,TRBV6-5,CATLHVGGRETQYF,TGTGCCACCCTCCACGTGGGGGGGAGAGAGACCCAGTACTTC
TRBJ2-1,.,TRBD2,TRBV11-2,CASRRGGGYNEQFF,TGTGCCAGCAGACGCGGCGGGGGTTACAATGAGCAGTTCTTC
TRBJ2-3,.,TRBD2,TRBV7-9,CASSSNLAGGTDTQYF,TGTGCCAGCAGCTCGAACTTAGCGGGAGGCACAGATACGCAGTATTTT
TRBJ1-1,few,.,TRBV7-9,CASSLLWNTEAFF,TGTGCCAGCAGCTTGCTATGGAACACTGAAGCTTTCTTT
TRBJ1-2,.,TRBD1,TRBV9,CASSVDDRESRGYTF,TGTGCCAGCAGCGTAGACGACAGGGAATCAAGGGGCTACACCTTC
TRBJ2-1,few,TRBD2,TRBV6-2/TRBV6-3,CASSRGLAAYNEQFF,TGTGCCAGCAGCCGAGGACTAGCGGCCTACAATGAGCAGTTCTTC
TRBJ2-7,.,.,TRBV10-3,CAIRTPSYEQYF,TGTGCCATCAGAACACCTTCCTACGAGCAGTACTTC
TRBJ2-5,.,TRBD1,TRBV5-1,CASSLGLTGTGGETQYF,TGCGCCAGCAGCTTGGGCCTAACCGGGACAGGGGGAGAGACCCAGTACTTC
TRBJ2-7,.,TRBD1,TRBV6-5,CASSRQGPHYEQYF,TGTGCCAGCAGCCGACAGGGTCCGCACTACGAGCAGTACTTC
TRBJ2-3,.,.,TRBV7-8,CASSRGLDTQYF,TGTGCCAGCAGCCGGGGACTAGATACGCAGTATTTT
TRBJ2-3,.,TRBD2,TRBV7-2,CASRRTSGRAGYTDTQYF,TGTGCCAGCAGACGGACTAGCGGGAGGGCCGGGTACACAGATACGCAGTATTTT
TRBJ2-7,.,.,TRBV6-2/TRBV6-3,CASSYPLGRGYEQYF,TGTGCCAGCAGTTACCCCCTGGGGCGAGGCTACGAGCAGTACTTC
TRBJ2-3,.,.,TRBV12-2,CASLHGCREMEWGTDTQYF,TGTGCAAGTCTCCACGGCTGCAGGGAAATGGAGTGGGGCACAGATACGCAGTATTTT
TRBJ1-2,.,TRBD1,TRBV29-1,CSVERTGQGSGYTF,TGCAGCGTTGAAAGAACGGGACAGGGGAGCGGCTACACCTTC
TRBJ1-1,.,.,TRBV27,CASRPLAGVRGAFF,TGTGCCAGCAGGCCCTTGGCGGGGGTGAGGGGAGCTTTCTTT
TRBJ1-3,.,.,TRBV19,CASSILAGRGTGNTIYF,TGTGCCAGTAGTATATTGGCCGGCCGGGGTACTGGAAACACCATATATTTT
TRBJ2-1,.,TRBD1,TRBV5-1,CASSLGVTGTGSYNEQFF,TGCGCCAGCAGCTTGGGGGTAACCGGGACAGGGTCCTACAATGAGCAGTTCTTC
TRBJ2-5,.,TRBD2,TRBV19,CASSWTSGSGETQYF,TGTGCCAGTAGCTGGACTAGCGGGAGCGGAGAGACCCAGTACTTC
TRBJ2-2,.,TRBD1,TRBV2,CASSDADRGGIGELFF,TGTGCCAGCAGTGATGCCGACAGGGGTGGAATCGGGGAGCTGTTTTTT
TRBJ1-2,.,.,TRBV9,CASNPGGLDSNYGYTF,TGTGCCAGCAATCCGGGGGGTCTTGACTCTAACTATGGCTACACCTTC
TRBJ2-1,.,TRBD2,TRBV30,CAWTPVIAGGNEQFF,TGTGCCTGGACCCCCGTGATAGCGGGGGGCAATGAGCAGTTCTTC
TRBJ2-1,few,.,TRBV6-4,CASSTDGSSYNEQFF,TGTGCCAGCAGTACCGACGGGAGCTCCTACAATGAGCAGTTCTTC
TRBJ2-5,once,TRBD2,TRBV24-1,CATSDLPRGGVSTQYF,TGTGCCACCAGTGACCTACCTCGTGGGGGGGTGTCAACCCAGTACTTC
TRBJ1-2,few,.,TRBV15,CATSRTGTEDYTF,TGTGCCACCAGCAGGACAGGTACCGAAGACTACACCTTC